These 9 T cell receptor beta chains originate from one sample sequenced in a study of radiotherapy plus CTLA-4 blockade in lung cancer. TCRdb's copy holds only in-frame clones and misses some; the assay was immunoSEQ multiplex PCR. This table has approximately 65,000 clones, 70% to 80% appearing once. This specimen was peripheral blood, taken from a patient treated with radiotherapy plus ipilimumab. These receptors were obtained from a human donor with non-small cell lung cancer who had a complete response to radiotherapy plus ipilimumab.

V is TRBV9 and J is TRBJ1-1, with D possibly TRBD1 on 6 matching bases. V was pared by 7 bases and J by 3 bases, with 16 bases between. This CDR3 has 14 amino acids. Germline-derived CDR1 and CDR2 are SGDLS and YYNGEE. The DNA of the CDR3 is TGTGCCAGCCACCGCCGTGGGGGCGACACTGAAGCTTTCTTT. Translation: CASHRRGGDTEAFF.

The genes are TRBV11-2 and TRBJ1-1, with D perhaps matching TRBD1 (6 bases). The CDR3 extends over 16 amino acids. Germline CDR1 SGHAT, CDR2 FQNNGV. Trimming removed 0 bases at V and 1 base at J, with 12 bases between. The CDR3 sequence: CASSLEGGASNTEAFF. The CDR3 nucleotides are TGTGCCAGCAGCTTAGAGGGGGGGGCATCGAACACTGAAGCTTTCTTT. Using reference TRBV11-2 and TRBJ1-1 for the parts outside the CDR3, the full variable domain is EAGVAQSPRYKIIEKRQSVAFWCNPISGHATLYWYQQILGQGPKLLIQFQNNGVVDDSQLPKDRFSAERLKGVDSTLKIQPAKLEDSAVYLCASSLEGGASNTEAFFGQGTRLTVV.

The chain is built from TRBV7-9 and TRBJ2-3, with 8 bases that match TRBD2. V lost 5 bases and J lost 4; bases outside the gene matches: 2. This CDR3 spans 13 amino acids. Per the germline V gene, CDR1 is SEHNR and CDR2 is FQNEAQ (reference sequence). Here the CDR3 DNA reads TGTGCCAGCAGCGTGACTAGCGCAGATACGCAGTATTTT. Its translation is CASSVTSADTQYF.

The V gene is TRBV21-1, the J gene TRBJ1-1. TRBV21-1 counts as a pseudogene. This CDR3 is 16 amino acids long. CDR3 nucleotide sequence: TGTGCCAGCAGGAGCTTAATAGCTACACATTCGACTGAAGCTTTCTTT. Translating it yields CASRSLIATHSTEAFF.

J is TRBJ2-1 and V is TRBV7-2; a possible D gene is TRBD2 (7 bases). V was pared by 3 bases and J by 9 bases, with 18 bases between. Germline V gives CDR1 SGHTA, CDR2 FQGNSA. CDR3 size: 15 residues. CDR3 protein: CASSFLAWGGGEQFF. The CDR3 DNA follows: TGTGCCAGCAGCTTCCTAGCGTGGGGGGGCGGTGAGCAGTTCTTC.

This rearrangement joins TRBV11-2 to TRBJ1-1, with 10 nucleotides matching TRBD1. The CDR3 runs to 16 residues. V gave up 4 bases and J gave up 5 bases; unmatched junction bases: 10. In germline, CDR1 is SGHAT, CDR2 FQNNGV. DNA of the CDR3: TGTGCCAGCAGCTCCGGGACAGGGGTTCGAGGGACTGAAGCTTTCTTT. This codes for CASSSGTGVRGTEAFF.

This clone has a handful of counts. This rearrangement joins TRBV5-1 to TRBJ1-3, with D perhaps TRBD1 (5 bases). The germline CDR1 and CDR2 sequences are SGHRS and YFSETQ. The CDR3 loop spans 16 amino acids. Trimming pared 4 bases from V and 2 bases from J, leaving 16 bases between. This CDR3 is CASSPQGLDTGNTIYF. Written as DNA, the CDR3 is TGCGCCAGCAGCCCTCAAGGACTGGACACTGGAAACACCATATATTTT.

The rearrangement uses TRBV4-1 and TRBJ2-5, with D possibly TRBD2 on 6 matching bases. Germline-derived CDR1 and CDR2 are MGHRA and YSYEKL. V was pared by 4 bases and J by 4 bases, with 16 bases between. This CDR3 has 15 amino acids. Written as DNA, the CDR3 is TGCGCCAGCAGCCCAATGGCGTTGGGGGGAGAGACCCAGTACTTC. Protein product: CASSPMALGGETQYF.

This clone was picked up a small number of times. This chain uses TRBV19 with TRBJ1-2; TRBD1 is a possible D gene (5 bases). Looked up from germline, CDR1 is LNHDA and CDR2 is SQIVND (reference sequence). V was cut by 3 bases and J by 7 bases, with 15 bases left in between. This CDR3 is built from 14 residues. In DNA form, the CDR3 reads TGTGCCAGTAGTATCATAGGGGATAGGGTTGGCTACACCTTC. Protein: CASSIIGDRVGYTF.